This T cell receptor (beta chain) is drawn from a study of blood T cell repertoires in COVID-19. TCRdb's table, derived via immunoSEQ multiplex PCR, lists solely in-frame clones and lacks some. The table has under 90,000 clones, around 80% seen once. CDR3 length: 16 residues. Germline CDR1 and CDR2: SGHTA and FQGNSA. V trimming: 5 bases; J trimming: 8 bases; junction bases outside the gene matches: 11. This chain links TRBV7-2 with TRBJ1-6; 8 positions agree with TRBD1. Sequencing was carried out using peripheral blood. The sequence was obtained from a human donor in a cohort sampled during active COVID-19. CDR3 sequence: CASSPQDRGRHSPLHF. The CDR3 DNA follows: TGTGCCAGCAGCCCGCAAGACAGGGGAAGGCATTCACCCCTCCACTTT.